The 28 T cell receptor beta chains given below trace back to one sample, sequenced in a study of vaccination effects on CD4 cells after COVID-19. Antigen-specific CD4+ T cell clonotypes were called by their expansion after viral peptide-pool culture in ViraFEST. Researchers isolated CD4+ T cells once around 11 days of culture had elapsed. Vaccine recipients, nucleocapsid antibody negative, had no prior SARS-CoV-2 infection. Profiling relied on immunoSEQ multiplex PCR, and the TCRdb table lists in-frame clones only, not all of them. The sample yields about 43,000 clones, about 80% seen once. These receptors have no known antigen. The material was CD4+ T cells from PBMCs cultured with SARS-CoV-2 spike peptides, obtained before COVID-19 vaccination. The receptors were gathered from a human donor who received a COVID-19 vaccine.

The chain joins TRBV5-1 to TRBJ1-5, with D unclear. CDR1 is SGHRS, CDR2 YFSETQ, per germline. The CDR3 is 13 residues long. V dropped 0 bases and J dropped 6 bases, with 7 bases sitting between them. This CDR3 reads CASSLAPGQPQHF. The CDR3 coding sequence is TGCGCCAGCAGCTTGGCCCCGGGTCAGCCCCAGCATTTT. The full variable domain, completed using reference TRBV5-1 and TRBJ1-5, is KAGVTQTPRYLIKTRGQQVTLSCSPISGHRSVSWYQQTPGQGLQFLFEYFSETQRNKGNFPGRFSGRQFSNSRSEMNVSTLELGDSALYLCASSLAPGQPQHFGDGTRLSIL.

CDR3 residues: CASSLAPGQIYGYTF. The CDR3 DNA is TGTGCCAGCAGTTTGGCCCCCGGACAGATCTATGGCTACACCTTC. The rearrangement joins TRBV28 to TRBJ1-2, with D perhaps matching TRBD1 (6 bases). The CDR3 is 15 amino acids. Germline V CDR1 and CDR2: MDHEN, SYDVKM. V dropped 3 bases and J dropped 4 bases, with 15 bases sitting between them.

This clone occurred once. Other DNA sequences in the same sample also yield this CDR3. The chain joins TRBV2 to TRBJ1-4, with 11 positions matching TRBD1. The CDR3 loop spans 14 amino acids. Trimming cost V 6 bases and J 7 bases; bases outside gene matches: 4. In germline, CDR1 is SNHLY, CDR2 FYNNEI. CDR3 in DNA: TGTGCCAGCAGAGCCGGGACAGGGGGTGAAAAACTGTTTTTT. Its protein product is CASRAGTGGEKLFF.

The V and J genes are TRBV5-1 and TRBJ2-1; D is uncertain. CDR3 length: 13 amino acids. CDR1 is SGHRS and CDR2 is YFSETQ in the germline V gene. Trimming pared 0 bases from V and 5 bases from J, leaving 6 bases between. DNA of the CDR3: TGCGCCAGCAGCTTGGTAGACAACAATGAGCAGTTCTTC. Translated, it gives CASSLVDNNEQFF.

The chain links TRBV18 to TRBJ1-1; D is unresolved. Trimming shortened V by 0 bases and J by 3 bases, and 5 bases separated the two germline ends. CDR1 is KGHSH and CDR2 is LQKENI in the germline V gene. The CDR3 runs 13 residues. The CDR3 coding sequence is TGTGCCAGCTCACCACCAGGGCACACTGAAGCTTTCTTT. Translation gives CASSPPGHTEAFF.

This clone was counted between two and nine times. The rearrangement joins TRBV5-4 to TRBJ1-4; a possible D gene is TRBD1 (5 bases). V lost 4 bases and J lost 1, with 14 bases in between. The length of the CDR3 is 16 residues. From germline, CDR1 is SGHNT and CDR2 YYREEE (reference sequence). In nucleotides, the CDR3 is TGTGCCAGCAGCCCAGCCGGGGGTGGAACTAATGAAAAACTGTTTTTT. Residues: CASSPAGGGTNEKLFF.

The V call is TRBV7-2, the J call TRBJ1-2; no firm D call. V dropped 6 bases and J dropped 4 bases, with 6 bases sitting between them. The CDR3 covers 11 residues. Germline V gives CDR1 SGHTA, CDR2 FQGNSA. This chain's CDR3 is CASRSSYGYTF. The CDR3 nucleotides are TGTGCCAGCAGGTCGTCCTATGGCTACACCTTC.

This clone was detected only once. CDR3 bases: TGTGCTAGTGGTTTCTCTAGCAATCAGCCCCAGCATTTT. Its translation: CASGFSSNQPQHF. V usage is TRBV12-5 and J usage is TRBJ1-5; D is uncertain. The V end was cut by 3 bases, the J end by 0 bases, with 3 bases between. Germline values: CDR1 LGHNT, CDR2 FRNRAP. This CDR3 is built from 13 residues.

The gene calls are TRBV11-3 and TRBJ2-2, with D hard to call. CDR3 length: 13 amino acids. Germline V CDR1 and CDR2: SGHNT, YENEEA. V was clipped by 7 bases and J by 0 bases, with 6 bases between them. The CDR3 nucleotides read TGTGCCAGCACCCCAACGAACACCGGGGAGCTGTTTTTT. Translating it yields CASTPTNTGELFF. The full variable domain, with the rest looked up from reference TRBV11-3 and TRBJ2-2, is EAGVVQSPRYKIIEKKQPVAFWCNPISGHNTLYWYLQNLGQGPELLIRYENEEAVDDSQLPKDRFSAERLKGVDSTLKIQPAELGDSAVYLCASTPTNTGELFFGEGSRLTVL.

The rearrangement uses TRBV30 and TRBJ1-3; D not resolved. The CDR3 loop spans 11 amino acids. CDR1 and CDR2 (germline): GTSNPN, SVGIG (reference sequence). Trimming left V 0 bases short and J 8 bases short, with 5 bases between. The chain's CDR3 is CAWSVQDTIYF. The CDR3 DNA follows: TGTGCCTGGAGTGTACAAGACACCATATATTTT. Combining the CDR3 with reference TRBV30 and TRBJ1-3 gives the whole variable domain SQTIHQWPATLVQPVGSPLSLECTVEGTSNPNLYWYRQAAGRGLQLLFYSVGIGQISSEVPQNLSASRPQDRQFILSSKKLLLSDSGFYLCAWSVQDTIYFGEGSWLTVV.

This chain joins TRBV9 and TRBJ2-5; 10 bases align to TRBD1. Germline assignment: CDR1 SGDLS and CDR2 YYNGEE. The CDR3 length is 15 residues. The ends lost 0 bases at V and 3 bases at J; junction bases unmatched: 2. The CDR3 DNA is TGTGCCAGCAGCGTAGGGGACAGGGGAAAAGAGACCCAGTACTTC. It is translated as CASSVGDRGKETQYF.

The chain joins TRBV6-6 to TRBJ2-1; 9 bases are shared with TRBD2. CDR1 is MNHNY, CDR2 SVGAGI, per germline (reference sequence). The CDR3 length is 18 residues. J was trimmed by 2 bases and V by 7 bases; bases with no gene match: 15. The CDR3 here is CASIRRPTTSGAYNEQFF. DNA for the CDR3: TGTGCCAGCATTCGAAGGCCTACGACTAGCGGTGCCTACAATGAGCAGTTCTTC.

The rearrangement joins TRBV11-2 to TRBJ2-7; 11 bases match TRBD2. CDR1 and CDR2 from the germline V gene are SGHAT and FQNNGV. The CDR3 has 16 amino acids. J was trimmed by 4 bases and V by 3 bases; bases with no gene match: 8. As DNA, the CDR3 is TGTGCCAGCAGCTTTGGGGCCACTAGCGGGGGTTACGAGCAGTACGTC. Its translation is CASSFGATSGGYEQYV.

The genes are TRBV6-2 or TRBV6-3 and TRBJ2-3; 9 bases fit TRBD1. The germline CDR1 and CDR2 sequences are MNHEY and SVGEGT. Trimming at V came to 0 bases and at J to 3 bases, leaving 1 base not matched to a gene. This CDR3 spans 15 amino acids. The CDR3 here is CASSYSGTGTDTQYF. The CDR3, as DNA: TGTGCCAGCAGTTACTCCGGGACAGGGACAGATACGCAGTATTTT.

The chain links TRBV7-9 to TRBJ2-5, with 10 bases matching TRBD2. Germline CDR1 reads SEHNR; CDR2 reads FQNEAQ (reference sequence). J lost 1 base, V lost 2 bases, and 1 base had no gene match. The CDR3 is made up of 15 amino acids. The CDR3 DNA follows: TGTGCCAGCAGCTTATTAGCGGGGGGCCAAGAGACCCAGTACTTC. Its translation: CASSLLAGGQETQYF.

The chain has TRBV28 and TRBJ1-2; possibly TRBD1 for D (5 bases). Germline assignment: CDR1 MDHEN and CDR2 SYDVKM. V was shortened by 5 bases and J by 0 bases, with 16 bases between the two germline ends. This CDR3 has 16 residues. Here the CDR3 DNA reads TGTGCCAGCAGTCCTTACGGGGCAGGAGCTAACTATGGCTACACCTTC. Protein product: CASSPYGAGANYGYTF.

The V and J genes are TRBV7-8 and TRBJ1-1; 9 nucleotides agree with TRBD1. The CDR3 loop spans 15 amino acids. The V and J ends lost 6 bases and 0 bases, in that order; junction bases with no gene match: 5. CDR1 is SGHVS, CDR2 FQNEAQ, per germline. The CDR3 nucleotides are TGTGCCAGCAGTTTGGGGACAGGGTTGAACACTGAAGCTTTCTTT. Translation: CASSLGTGLNTEAFF.

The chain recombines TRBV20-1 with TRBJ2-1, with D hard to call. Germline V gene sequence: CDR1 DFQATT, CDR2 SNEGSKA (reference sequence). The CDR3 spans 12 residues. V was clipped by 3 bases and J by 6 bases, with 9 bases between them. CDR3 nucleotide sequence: TGCAGTGCTAGTGGGTTGGGCAATGAGCAGTTCTTC. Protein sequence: CSASGLGNEQFF.

The chain's CDR3 is CATSDPGQGGNQPQHF. The CDR3 DNA follows: TGTGCCACCAGTGATCCGGGACAGGGAGGGAATCAGCCCCAGCATTTT. The chain combines TRBV24-1 with TRBJ1-5; 9 bases are shared with TRBD1. V was clipped by 3 bases and J by 4 bases; unmatched bases: 6. The CDR3 has 16 amino acids. Germline CDR1 reads KGHDR; CDR2 reads SFDVKD.

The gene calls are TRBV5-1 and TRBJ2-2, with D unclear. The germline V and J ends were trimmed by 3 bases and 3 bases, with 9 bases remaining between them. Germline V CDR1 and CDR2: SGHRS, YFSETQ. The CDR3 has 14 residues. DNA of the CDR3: TGCGCCAGCAGCTACGGGCACGACACCGGGGAGCTGTTTTTT. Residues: CASSYGHDTGELFF.

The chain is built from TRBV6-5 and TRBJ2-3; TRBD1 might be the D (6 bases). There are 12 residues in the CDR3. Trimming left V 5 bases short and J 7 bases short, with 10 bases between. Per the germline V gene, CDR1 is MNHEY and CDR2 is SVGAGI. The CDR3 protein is CASSPQGNTQYF. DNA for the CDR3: TGTGCCAGCAGTCCTCAGGGGAATACGCAGTATTTT.

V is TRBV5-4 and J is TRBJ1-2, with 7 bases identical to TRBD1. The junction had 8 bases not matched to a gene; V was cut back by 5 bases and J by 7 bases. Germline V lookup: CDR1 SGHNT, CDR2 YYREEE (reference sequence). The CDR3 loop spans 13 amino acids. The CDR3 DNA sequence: TGTGCCAGCAGTCTTGACAGGGTCGGTGGCTACACCTTC. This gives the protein CASSLDRVGGYTF.

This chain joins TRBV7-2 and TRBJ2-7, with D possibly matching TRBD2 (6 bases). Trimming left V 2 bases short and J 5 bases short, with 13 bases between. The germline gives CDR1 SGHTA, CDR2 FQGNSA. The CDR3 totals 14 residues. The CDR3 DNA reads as TGTGCCAGCAGCTTATTAGCTGGGAGGCACGAGCAGTACGTC. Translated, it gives CASSLLAGRHEQYV.

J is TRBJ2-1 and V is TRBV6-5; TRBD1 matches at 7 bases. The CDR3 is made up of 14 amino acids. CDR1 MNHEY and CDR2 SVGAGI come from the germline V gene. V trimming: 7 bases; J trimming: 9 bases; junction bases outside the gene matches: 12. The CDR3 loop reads CASILDRQGFEQFF. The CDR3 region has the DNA TGTGCCAGCATCTTGGACAGGCAAGGTTTTGAGCAGTTCTTC.

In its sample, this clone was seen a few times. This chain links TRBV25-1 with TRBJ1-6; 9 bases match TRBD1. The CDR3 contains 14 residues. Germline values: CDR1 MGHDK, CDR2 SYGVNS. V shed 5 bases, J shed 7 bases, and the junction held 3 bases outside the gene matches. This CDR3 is CASSHGQGNSPLHF. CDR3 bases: TGTGCCAGCAGTCACGGACAGGGGAATTCACCCCTCCACTTT.

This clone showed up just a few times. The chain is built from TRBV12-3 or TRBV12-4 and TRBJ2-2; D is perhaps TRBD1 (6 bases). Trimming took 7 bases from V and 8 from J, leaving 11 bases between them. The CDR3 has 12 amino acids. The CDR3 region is CASTKQGGELFF. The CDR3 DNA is TGTGCCAGCACCAAACAGGGAGGGGAGCTGTTTTTT.

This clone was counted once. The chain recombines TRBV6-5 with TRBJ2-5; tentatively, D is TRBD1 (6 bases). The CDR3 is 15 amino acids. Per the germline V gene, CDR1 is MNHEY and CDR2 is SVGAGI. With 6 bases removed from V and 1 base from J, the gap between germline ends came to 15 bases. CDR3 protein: CASRPRQALQETQYF. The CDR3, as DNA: TGTGCCAGCAGGCCGAGACAGGCCCTCCAAGAGACCCAGTACTTC.

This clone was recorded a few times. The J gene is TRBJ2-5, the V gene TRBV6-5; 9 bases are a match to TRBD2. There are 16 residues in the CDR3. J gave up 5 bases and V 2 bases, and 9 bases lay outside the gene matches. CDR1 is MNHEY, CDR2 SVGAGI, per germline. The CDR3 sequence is CASSYGSGGPHETQYF. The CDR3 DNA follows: TGTGCCAGCAGTTACGGTAGCGGGGGCCCACATGAGACCCAGTACTTC.